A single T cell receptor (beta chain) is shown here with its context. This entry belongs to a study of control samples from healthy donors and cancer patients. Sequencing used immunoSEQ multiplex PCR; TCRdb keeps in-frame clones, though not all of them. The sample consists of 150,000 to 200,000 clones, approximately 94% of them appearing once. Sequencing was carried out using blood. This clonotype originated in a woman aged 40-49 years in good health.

This CDR3 reads CASSYLGADGGPQHF. CDR3 in DNA: TGTGCCAGCAGTTACCTGGGCGCCGACGGGGGGCCCCAGCATTTT. The chain couples TRBV6-5 to TRBJ1-5; D may be TRBD1 (5 bases). The CDR3 covers 15 residues. The germline V gene has CDR1 MNHEY and CDR2 SVGAGI. V gave up 2 bases and J gave up 9 bases, with 17 bases separating them.